A single sample gave rise to the 22 T cell receptor beta chains below, sequenced in a study of blood T cell repertoires in COVID-19. TCRdb keeps only in-frame clones here, not all; method: immunoSEQ multiplex PCR. The sample consists of 400,000 to 550,000 clones, nearly 90% of them appearing once. Input material: PBMCs or T cells enriched from blood (not recorded which). The receptors shown here come from a woman aged 18-29 years with acute COVID-19.

The sample holds one count of this clone. The chain couples TRBV11-3 to TRBJ2-3; 10 bases are shared with TRBD2. Trimming cost V 5 bases and J 1 base; bases outside gene matches: 6. This CDR3 has 16 amino acids. Germline V gives CDR1 SGHNT, CDR2 YENEEA. The DNA for the CDR3 is TGTGCCAGCAGCGAGGCTAGCGGGGGCCGCACAGATACGCAGTATTTT. This codes for CASSEASGGRTDTQYF.

The chain employs TRBV10-2 and TRBJ1-6; D perhaps matches TRBD1 (6 bases). There are 14 residues in the CDR3. V lost 0 bases and J 10 bases, leaving 10 bases between the germline ends. From germline, CDR1 is WSHSY and CDR2 SAAADI. The CDR3 DNA is TGCGCCAGCAGTGAGTCACAGGGACCCTCACCCCTCCACTTT. Its protein product is CASSESQGPSPLHF.

The chain couples TRBV4-1 to TRBJ2-1, with D possibly TRBD2 on 6 matching bases. Trimming took off 3 bases at V and 0 bases at J, with 24 bases between the two ends. The CDR3 is 20 amino acids. Germline CDR1 is MGHRA and CDR2 is YSYEKL. CDR3 protein: CASSQPWDLLAGISYNEQFF. CDR3 DNA: TGCGCCAGCAGCCAGCCCTGGGACTTATTAGCTGGGATCTCCTACAATGAGCAGTTCTTC.

This chain joins TRBV30 and TRBJ2-4, with D possibly matching TRBD2 (6 bases). Deletions cut 5 bases from V and 8 bases from J, with 19 bases between. CDR1 GTSNPN and CDR2 SVGIG come from the germline V gene (reference sequence). The CDR3 loop spans 14 amino acids. The CDR3 DNA reads TGTGCCTGGTTCCCGGGGGTAAGGGGAGACATTCAGTACTTC. It specifies CAWFPGVRGDIQYF.

The chain carries TRBV9 and TRBJ1-2, with 7 bases fitting TRBD1. The J segment lost 6 bases and the V segment lost 4 bases, leaving 9 bases of the junction unmatched. The CDR3 sequence is 14 residues long. The V gene's germline CDR1 is SGDLS and CDR2 YYNGEE. For the CDR3, the DNA is TGTGCCAGCAGCCAGGGGGGACGGGGTCATGGCTACACCTTC. It specifies CASSQGGRGHGYTF. The full variable domain, its missing parts supplied by reference TRBV9 and TRBJ1-2, is DSGVTQTPKHLITATGQRVTLRCSPRSGDLSVYWYQQSLDQGLQFLIQYYNGEERAKGNILERFSAQQFPDLHSELNLSSLELGDSALYFCASSQGGRGHGYTFGSGTRLTVV.

V is TRBV2 and J is TRBJ2-1, with 7 bases matching TRBD1. V lost 11 bases to trimming and J lost 1 base; unmatched junction nucleotides: 8. In germline, CDR1 is SNHLY, CDR2 FYNNEI. The CDR3 is 14 residues long. The CDR3 reads CACLPDRSYNEQFF. DNA for the CDR3: TGTGCCTGTCTGCCGGACAGGTCCTACAATGAGCAGTTCTTC.

The chain couples TRBV25-1 to TRBJ1-2; D gene ambiguous. Trimming removed 3 bases from V and 4 bases from J, with 12 bases in between. The CDR3 covers 14 residues. From germline, CDR1 is MGHDK and CDR2 SYGVNS. The CDR3 nucleotides are TGTGCCAGCAGTGATGGCCCAGGTTTCTATGGCTACACCTTC. This encodes CASSDGPGFYGYTF.

This clone appeared a single time. The chain uses TRBV12-3 or TRBV12-4 and TRBJ1-5, with a tentative D call TRBD1 (5 bases). V was pared by 4 bases and J by 7 bases, with 11 bases between. CDR3 length: 13 amino acids. CDR3 DNA sequence: TGTGCCAGCAGTTGGACATTCAGCCAGCCCCAGCATTTT. It is translated as CASSWTFSQPQHF.

This chain links TRBV13 with TRBJ2-1; 15 nucleotides agree with TRBD2. V was pared by 0 bases and J by 0 bases, with 3 bases of the junction left unmatched. The CDR3 length is 19 residues. Germline assignment: CDR1 PRHDT and CDR2 FYEKMQ (reference sequence). The DNA for the CDR3 is TGTGCCAGCAGCTTAGGGGGACTAGCGGGAGGTCCCTCCTACAATGAGCAGTTCTTC. This translates into CASSLGGLAGGPSYNEQFF.

In this sample, this clone turned up once. The CDR3 is CASSPQGWEKLFF. The CDR3 region has the DNA TGTGCCAGCTCACCCCAGGGTTGGGAAAAACTGTTTTTT. The J gene is TRBJ1-4, the V gene TRBV18; possible D gene TRBD1, 5 bases. Trimming took off 3 bases at V and 8 bases at J, with 10 bases between the two ends. CDR3 size: 13 residues. Per the germline V gene, CDR1 is KGHSH and CDR2 is LQKENI. Filled out from reference TRBV18 and TRBJ1-4, the complete variable domain reads NAGVMQNPRHLVRRRGQEARLRCSPMKGHSHVYWYRQLPEEGLKFMVYLQKENIIDESGMPKERFSAEFPKEGPSILRIQQVVRGDSAAYFCASSPQGWEKLFFGSGTQLSVL.

The chain uses TRBV7-9 and TRBJ2-3; TRBD1 might be the D (6 bases). This CDR3 region has 15 residues. Germline V CDR1 and CDR2: SEHNR, FQNEAQ (reference sequence). Trimming cost V 5 bases and J 0 bases, with 12 bases left between them. This CDR3 is CASSITGLSTDTQYF. CDR3 nucleotides: TGTGCCAGCAGCATAACAGGGCTTAGCACAGATACGCAGTATTTT.

J is TRBJ2-3 and V is TRBV10-3; TRBD2 matches 11 bases. The CDR3 spans 17 residues. The trim removed 5 bases at V and 2 bases at J, leaving 9 bases unmatched. Germline V gene data show CDR1 as ENHRY and CDR2 as SYGVKD. CDR3 DNA: TGTGCCATCAGTCCCCTACTAGCGGGGGACCCCACAGATACGCAGTATTTT. It is translated as CAISPLLAGDPTDTQYF.

This clone was seen a handful of times. CDR3 DNA sequence: TGTGCCAGCACCTCCCCCGGGGGTAACTATGGCTACACCTTC. Translation: CASTSPGGNYGYTF. The chain carries TRBV5-6 and TRBJ1-2, with D possibly being TRBD1 (5 bases). The CDR3 extends over 14 amino acids. CDR1 is SGHDT and CDR2 is YYEEEE in the germline V gene. The V end lost 6 bases, the J end lost 1 base, and 13 bases lay between the germline ends.

This chain uses TRBV30 with TRBJ2-3; maybe TRBD2 (6 bases). CDR1 is GTSNPN and CDR2 is SVGIG in the germline V gene (reference sequence). The CDR3 is 13 residues long. V lost 6 bases to trimming and J lost 1 base, with 11 bases between them. The CDR3 DNA reads as TGTGCCTGTTCTAGCGACGGCACAGATACGCAGTATTTT. Translating gives CACSSDGTDTQYF.

The chain links TRBV5-5 to TRBJ2-7; TRBD1 aligns across 10 bases. Trimming at V came to 3 bases and at J to 5 bases, leaving 5 bases not matched to a gene. From germline, CDR1 is SGHKS and CDR2 YYEKEE (reference sequence). This CDR3 spans 14 amino acids. The CDR3 reads CASSYGTGEDEQYF. The CDR3 bases are TGTGCCAGCAGCTACGGGACAGGGGAAGACGAGCAGTACTTC. Combining the CDR3 with reference TRBV5-5 and TRBJ2-7 gives the whole variable domain DAGVTQSPTHLIKTRGQQVTLRCSPISGHKSVSWYQQVLGQGPQFIFQYYEKEERGRGNFPDRFSARQFPNYSSELNVNALLLGDSALYLCASSYGTGEDEQYFGPGTRLTVT.

This chain links TRBV29-1 with TRBJ2-7; TRBD2 agrees at 7 bases. Germline loops: CDR1 SQVTM, CDR2 ANQGSEA. The ends lost 7 bases at V and 2 bases at J; junction bases unmatched: 11. CDR3 size: 14 residues. The DNA for the CDR3 is TGCAGCGCAAGACTCACTAGCGTAACCTACGAGCAGTACTTC. Protein sequence: CSARLTSVTYEQYF.

The gene calls are TRBV6-5 and TRBJ1-6; D not certain. The V gene's germline CDR1 is MNHEY and CDR2 SVGAGI. The CDR3 has 13 residues. V was clipped by 8 bases and J by 9 bases, with 14 bases between them. The CDR3 DNA sequence: TGTGCCAGCTCAGCAGGTCTTAGTTCACCCCTCCACTTT. Translation: CASSAGLSSPLHF.

The rearrangement joins TRBV23-1 to TRBJ2-4; D is possibly TRBD1 (6 bases). TRBV23-1 is an ORF, and what it does is uncertain. There are 14 residues in the CDR3. The V end lost 4 bases, the J end lost 4 bases, and 11 bases lay between the germline ends. The CDR3 is CASSPSDRKNIQYF. In DNA form, the CDR3 reads TGCGCCAGCAGTCCGTCGGACAGAAAAAACATTCAGTACTTC.

In its sample, this clone was seen once. This CDR3 reads CASSLLGEAYEQYF. The DNA for the CDR3 is TGCGCCAGCAGCTTGTTAGGTGAGGCCTACGAGCAGTACTTC. The V and J genes are TRBV5-1 and TRBJ2-7; D gene unclear. This CDR3 region has 14 residues. Trimming removed 1 base from V and 2 bases from J, with 10 bases in between. Germline CDR1 reads SGHRS; CDR2 reads YFSETQ. The complete variable domain, with remaining parts taken from reference TRBV5-1 and TRBJ2-7, reads KAGVTQTPRYLIKTRGQQVTLSCSPISGHRSVSWYQQTPGQGLQFLFEYFSETQRNKGNFPGRFSGRQFSNSRSEMNVSTLELGDSALYLCASSLLGEAYEQYFGPGTRLTVT.

V usage is TRBV7-2 and J usage is TRBJ2-1, with D perhaps matching TRBD2 (6 bases). This CDR3 is 14 amino acids long. Germline V CDR1 and CDR2: SGHTA, FQGNSA. Trimming left V 5 bases short and J 0 bases short, with 8 bases between. CDR3 DNA sequence: TGTGCCAGCAGCACCGGGAGCTCCTACAATGAGCAGTTCTTC. This gives the protein CASSTGSSYNEQFF.

This clone was recorded once. This CDR3 reads CASSLGVAGGQETQYF. CDR3 nucleotides: TGTGCCAGCAGCTTAGGAGTAGCGGGAGGGCAAGAGACCCAGTACTTC. The V call is TRBV7-9, the J call TRBJ2-5; 11 bases match TRBD2. With 1 base clipped from V and 2 bases from J, the junction kept 3 bases outside the gene matches. The CDR3 extends over 16 amino acids. Germline CDR1 reads SEHNR; CDR2 reads FQNEAQ (reference sequence).

The rearrangement uses TRBV6-2 or TRBV6-3 and TRBJ1-4; TRBD1 aligns across 7 bases. The germline V gene encodes CDR1 MNHEY and CDR2 SVGEGT. V shed 2 bases and J 6 bases; nucleotides not matched to a gene: 6. This CDR3 contains 15 residues. The CDR3 DNA is TGTGCCAGCAGTTACCCGACAGGGCCCGATGAAAAACTGTTTTTT. Its protein is CASSYPTGPDEKLFF.